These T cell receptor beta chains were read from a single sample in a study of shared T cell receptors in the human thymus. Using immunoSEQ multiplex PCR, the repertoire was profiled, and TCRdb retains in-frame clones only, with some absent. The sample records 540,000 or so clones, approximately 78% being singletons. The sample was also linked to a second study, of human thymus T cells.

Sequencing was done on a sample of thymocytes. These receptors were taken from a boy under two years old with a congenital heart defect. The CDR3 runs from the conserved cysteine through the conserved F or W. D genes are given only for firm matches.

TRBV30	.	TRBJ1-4	CAWTRRADEKLFF
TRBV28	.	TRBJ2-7	CASSLDSLYEQYF
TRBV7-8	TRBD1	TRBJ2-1	CASSLVPTGDGSYNEQFF
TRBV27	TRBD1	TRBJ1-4	CASSPRTGRDEKLFF
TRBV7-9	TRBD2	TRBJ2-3	CASSPRRGGSPDTQYF
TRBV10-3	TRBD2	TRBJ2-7	CAIEAGAGSYEQYF
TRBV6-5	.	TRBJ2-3	CASSYSATWTDTQYF
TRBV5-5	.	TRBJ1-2	CASSLEGGYTF
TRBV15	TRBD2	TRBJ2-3	CATSSTSAGVSTDTQYF
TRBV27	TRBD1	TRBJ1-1	CASSPGQGETYTEAFF
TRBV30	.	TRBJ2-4	CAWSACPNIQYF
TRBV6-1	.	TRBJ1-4	CASRHGHMLNEKLFF
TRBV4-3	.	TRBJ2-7	CASSQDWSRDDSYEQYF
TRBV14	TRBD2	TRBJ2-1	CASSPRTSGRACYNEQFF
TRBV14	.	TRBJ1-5	CASSQAGINQPQHF
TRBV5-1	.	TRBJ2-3	CASSIAAPSDTQYF
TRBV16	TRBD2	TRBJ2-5	CASSQLWGGETQYF
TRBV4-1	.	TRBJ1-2	CASSQDGHFGYTF
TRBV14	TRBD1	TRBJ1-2	CASSHRHRGPYGYTF
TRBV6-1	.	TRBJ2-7	CASSEDGTTYEQYF
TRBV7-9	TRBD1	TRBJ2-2	CASSPSEGQGDTGELFF
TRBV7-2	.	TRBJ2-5	CASSFPGKLETQYF
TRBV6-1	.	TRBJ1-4	CASSPRVFNEKLFF
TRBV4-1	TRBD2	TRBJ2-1	CASSQAVVAGGSIGINEQFF
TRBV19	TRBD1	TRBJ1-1	CASSKAGTASEAFF
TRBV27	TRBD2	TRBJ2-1	CASSPSGREGPYNEQFF
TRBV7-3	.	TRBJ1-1	CASSLRYTLETVNTEAFF
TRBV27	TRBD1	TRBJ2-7	CASSFSTWTGGNYEQYF
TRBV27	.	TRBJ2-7	CASSLSGHRHDEQYF
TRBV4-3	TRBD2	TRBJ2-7	CASSQDRGGSEQYF
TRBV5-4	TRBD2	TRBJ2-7	CASSFGLAGSYEQYF
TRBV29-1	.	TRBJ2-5	CSALPNYRGLSGSWETQYF
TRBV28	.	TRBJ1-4	CASSLRILSGNANEKLFF
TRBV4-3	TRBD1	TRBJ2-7	CASSPEGTGRFCEQYF
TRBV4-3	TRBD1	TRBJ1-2	CASSQVRQGANYGYTF
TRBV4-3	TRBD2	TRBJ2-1	CASSQEPPSGRSHEQFF
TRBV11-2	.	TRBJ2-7	CASSPIITAYEQYF
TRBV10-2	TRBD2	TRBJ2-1	CASIAGPYNEQFF
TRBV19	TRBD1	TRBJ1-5	CASSIRDRDSNQPQHF
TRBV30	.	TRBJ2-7	CAWSVVGGKTYEQYF
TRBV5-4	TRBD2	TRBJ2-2	CASSRSSGRKGELFF
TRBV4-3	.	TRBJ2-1	CASSQGTENNEQFF
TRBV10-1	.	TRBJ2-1	CASSESPSSYNEQFF
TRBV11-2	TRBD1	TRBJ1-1	CASSLTGGATEAFF